This T cell receptor beta chain was sequenced for a study of cytomegalovirus exposure and HLA in healthy donors. Study-wide background: The roughly 130 validation repertoires used the same platform as the approximately 700 first-cohort repertoires (as reported by a later analysis).

Sequenced by immunoSEQ multiplex PCR; TCRdb stores in-frame clones only, minus some. Among around 140,000 clones listed, roughly 90% were seen once. Study-wide points: Subsequent analysis found a tendency for first-cohort TCR clusters to co-occur within the 90 to 150 validation repertoires. The classifier reportedly diagnosed cytomegalovirus status with high sensitivity and specificity.

Concerning this clone: Its antigen is still unknown.

This CDR3 comprises 16 residues. Trimming pared 2 bases from V and 4 bases from J, leaving 14 bases between. Germline CDR1 KGHSH, CDR2 LQKENI. The clonotype originates from a man in his late teens or twenties in good health and CMV-seropositive. Sequenced: PBMCs. The genes are TRBV18 and TRBJ2-2; a possible D gene is TRBD1 (5 bases). CDR3: CASSPNQGGGTGELFF. CDR3 sequence (DNA): TGTGCCAGCTCACCAAACCAGGGCGGCGGCACCGGGGAGCTGTTTTTT.